The clone carrying this TCR beta chain was detected a few times. A second PCR of 7 to 11 cycles used a sample-barcoded 5' primer and a J-beta primer mix. TCRdb redid the calling of the 5' RACE reads with MiXCR, one entry per CDR3 protein. The sample shows 800,000 to 950,000 distinct CDR3 sequences, almost 30% of them seen only once. CDR1 and CDR2 (germline): SGHRS, YFSETQ. The ends were cut back, 3 bases at V and 0 bases at J, with 14 bases in the middle. CDR3 size: 16 residues. The data are from a study of blood T cells in healthy people across ages. A further study also used this sample, focusing on T cells of mothers and their children.

The clonotype originates from a woman between 40 and 50 years old in good health. The chain has TRBV5-1 and TRBJ2-3, with a weak D call TRBD2 (6 bases). The sample was blood. The CDR3 loop is CASSSIAGLSTDTQYF. DNA for the CDR3: TGCGCCAGCAGCTCTATCGCGGGGCTTAGCACAGATACGCAGTATTTT.